This TCR beta chain was recovered during a study of blood T cell repertoires in COVID-19 (dated by TCRdb to the early 2020s). The study in broad terms: The collaborator samples originated in the United States, Italy and Spain and spanned the acute and convalescent phases of COVID-19. Where available, HLA class I and class II types were taken from metadata supplied by the sample provider and were not determined by assay-based typing. The prospective study material was composed of cDNA or gDNA derived from T cells, B-cell-depleted T cells, or PBMCs. The dataset comprised deeply sampled blood TCRbeta repertoires from subjects exposed to, actively infected with, or recovered from COVID-19. A de-identified subject ID, COVID-19 status, age in years and sex were almost always included in the sample metadata. A freely available public database, intended as a resource for researchers studying the immune response to SARS-CoV-2, is where the repertoires were released. The samples were drawn from the first 160 participants of the ongoing ImmuneRACE study and from under 1,500 subjects provided by 6 global collaborators. The study at large found these results: How much clinical and demographic metadata was included differed by source and by participant, and the metadata was provided uncurated.

In the prospective study, participants were about 18 to 95 years old, resided in fewer than 25 geographic areas of the United States, and were enrolled through a virtual design. To assign participants to cohorts, the prospective study relied on clinical history that participants themselves reported in a screening survey and a study questionnaire. Recovered participants in ImmuneRACE Cohort 3 were defined by two consecutive negative NP/OP PCR tests, clearance by a healthcare professional, or resolution of symptoms. In the prospective study, mobile phlebotomists collected whole blood, serum and a nasopharyngeal or oropharyngeal swab from each participant. Prospective study participants could optionally give additional blood draws and questionnaires over an approximately two-month period. Before DNA extraction, prospective study blood samples were shipped either frozen or at room temperature. TCRbeta CDR3 regions were amplified from genomic DNA by means of the immunoSEQ Assay, a bias-controlled multiplex PCR. Per the authors' processing: The number of nucleated cells in each sample was estimated from the amplification of reference gene primers within the assay. To quantify the absolute abundance of each unique TCRbeta CDR3 rearrangement, sequence reads were collapsed and filtered. For each sample, productive Simpson clonality was calculated as the square root of Simpson's diversity index across productive rearrangements. TCRdb took this table from immuneACCESS and kept in-frame rearrangements with V and J called. Such tables lack part of the clones; where checked against another copy, unresolved V genes explain under half of the gap, and the rest is unexplained. From that table come the V and J calls and clone size; the DNA was used to work out D and trimming. This sample comprises roughly 310,000 clones, over 75% of them detected only once. Around a tenth of the sample goes to the ten largest clones.

In regard to this clone: Its specific antigen is unknown. Qualities for individual bases were not recorded, and no much larger clone is one base off.

In the germline V gene (reference sequence), CDR1 corresponds to MNHEY and CDR2 to SMNVEV. Trimming costs V 5 bases and J 0 bases, and their ends lie 11 bases apart. Inclusive of the bounding cysteine and phenylalanine, the CDR3 is 14 residues long. This entry keeps only the CDR3 DNA: 42 bases, framed from base 1. The specimen sequenced was PBMCs or T cells enriched from blood (not recorded which). The chain couples TRBV27 to TRBJ2-7; 6 matching bases give a weak D call of TRBD1. This receptor was taken from a woman aged 40 to 50 who had recovered from COVID-19. The base sequence is TGTGCCAGCAGTAAATGGGACAACTCCTACGAGCAGTACTTC. Its protein reads: CASSKWDNSYEQYF.